Here is one T cell receptor (beta chain) with its context. Its specificity is not known. The data belong to a study of OX40 agonist ivuxolimab in advanced cancers. Overall study: Of the patients, three showed partial responses, one with hepatocellular carcinoma and two with cutaneous melanoma. Study-level results: What antigens the expanded peripheral T cells recognized was never established. CD8+ T cells were the subset that, on average, had more expanded clones than CD4+.

TCRdb's table, derived via immunoSEQ multiplex PCR, lists solely in-frame clones and lacks some. The profile shows tens of thousands of clones, over 80% of them singletons. The germline CDR1 and CDR2 sequences are MDHEN and SYDVKM. The CDR3 covers 12 residues. Trimming took 6 bases from V and 2 from J, leaving 4 bases between them. The sequencing used CD4+ or CD8+ T cells sorted from blood, collected in a trial of the OX40 agonist ivuxolimab. This chain connects TRBV28 to TRBJ1-4, with D unclear. This receptor was identified in an adult with an advanced solid tumor such as melanoma, head and neck, liver or kidney cancer. This CDR3 reads CASSLTNEKLFF. The CDR3 region has the DNA TGTGCCAGCAGCTTGACTAATGAAAAACTGTTTTTT.